The text below deals with one TCR beta chain. Its antigen is as yet unknown. Unexposed donor CD4+ T cells date from 2011-2018, before the COVID-19 pandemic. The cells were cultured for about 10 days before CD4+ T cells were isolated. On days 3 and 7, cultures got half fresh IL-2 medium. Germline CDR1 is GTSNPN and CDR2 is SVGIG (reference sequence). V was pared by 0 bases and J by 9 bases, with 4 bases of the junction left unmatched. This CDR3 comprises 12 residues. The data stem from a study of CD4 T cells in relation to SARS-CoV-2 and coronaviruses. Study information: PBMCs were cultured with antigen for roughly 10 days before TCR beta sequencing. Crossreactive spike epitopes shared across donors were mapped to their HLA restriction. Study findings and constraints: Compared with monoreactive clones, crossreactive clones showed significantly weaker SARS-CoV-2 expansion.

Repertoires were generated with immunoSEQ multiplex PCR, while TCRdb's copy carries only in-frame clones and drops some. The table includes around 24,000 clones, approximately 72% detected once. The rearrangement uses TRBV30 and TRBJ1-1; 7 bases fit TRBD1. Sequencing was done on a sample of CD4+ T cells from PBMCs, cultured in vitro. This clonotype was sampled from a human donor in good health. This chain's CDR3 is CAWSVVGQQAFF. CDR3 sequence (DNA): TGTGCCTGGAGTGTAGTGGGACAGCAAGCTTTCTTT. Using reference TRBV30 and TRBJ1-1 for the parts outside the CDR3, the full variable domain is SQTIHQWPATLVQPVGSPLSLECTVEGTSNPNLYWYRQAAGRGLQLLFYSVGIGQISSEVPQNLSASRPQDRQFILSSKKLLLSDSGFYLCAWSVVGQQAFFGQGTRLTVV.